The 24 T cell receptor beta chains in this list originate from one sample, sequenced in a study of CD8 T cells in ankylosing spondylitis (dated by TCRdb to about 2017). The study at large found these results: Blood from ankylosing spondylitis patients appeared to be characterized by a TCR beta motif made up of under ten highly homologous amino acid variants.

These TCRs are of unknown antigen specificity. The receptor library was made with 5' RACE. Data came from an Illumina HiSeq 2500. TCRdb's own reprocessing of the public reads used fastp at Q25 and MiXCR and kept productive beta chains. For every CDR3 protein sequence, its rows merge into one entry that carries the most common genes and DNA. The sample contains some 840,000 distinct CDR3 sequences, about 12% of them found a single time. The top ten clones comprise 0.51% of the sample. The sequenced sample was blood, either unsorted or a sorted T cell fraction (not recorded which). The source is a male donor with ankylosing spondylitis.

The chain carries TRBV13 and TRBJ1-5; D is uncertain. The germline V gene has CDR1 PRHDT and CDR2 FYEKMQ (reference sequence). The V and J ends lost 0 bases and 11 bases respectively, with 8 bases between them. This CDR3 has 12 residues. The CDR3: CASSLGPGSQHF. The DNA for the CDR3 is TGTGCCAGCAGCTTAGGCCCTGGGTCCCAGCATTTT.

This clonotype was picked up a small number of times. V usage is TRBV5-6 and J usage is TRBJ2-3; D remains unclear. Germline V gene sequence: CDR1 SGHDT, CDR2 YYEEEE. V lost 1 base and J lost 2, with 11 bases in between. This CDR3 contains 15 residues. This chain's CDR3 is CASSLLDRHTDTQYF. The CDR3 DNA sequence: TGTGCCAGCAGCTTGCTGGACCGACACACAGATACGCAGTATTTT.

CDR3 loop: CASRNDRGHTEAFF. The CDR3 nucleotides are TGTGCCAGCCGTAATGACAGGGGTCACACTGAAGCTTTCTTT. This sequence joins TRBV6-1 and TRBJ1-1, with 8 bases matching TRBD1. This CDR3 spans 14 amino acids. Per the germline V gene, CDR1 is MNHNS and CDR2 is SASEGT. Trimming took 8 bases from V and 3 from J; bases not matched to a gene: 8.

This clonotype was seen more than once but under ten times. J is TRBJ2-7 and V is TRBV5-1; 9 bases map to TRBD1. CDR1 and CDR2 (germline): SGHRS, YFSETQ. With 4 bases clipped from V and 2 bases from J, the junction kept 19 bases outside the gene matches. The CDR3 is made up of 19 amino acids. CDR3 nucleotide sequence: TGCGCCAGCAGCCGAGCCCCTTCTTCCGGGACAGGGTATACCTACGAGCAGTACTTC. The encoded protein is CASSRAPSSGTGYTYEQYF. Full variable domain (missing parts from reference TRBV5-1 and TRBJ2-7): KAGVTQTPRYLIKTRGQQVTLSCSPISGHRSVSWYQQTPGQGLQFLFEYFSETQRNKGNFPGRFSGRQFSNSRSEMNVSTLELGDSALYLCASSRAPSSGTGYTYEQYFGPGTRLTVT.

In this sample, this clonotype turned up many times. The V and J genes are TRBV5-1 and TRBJ2-3; the D gene could be TRBD1 or TRBD2 (6 bases each). Per the germline V gene, CDR1 is SGHRS and CDR2 is YFSETQ. Trimming removed 9 bases at V and 3 bases at J, with 17 bases between. The CDR3 sequence is 14 residues long. The CDR3: CATRRGGSTDTQYF. CDR3 DNA: TGCGCCACCAGACGAGGGGGGTCGACAGATACGCAGTATTTT.

This clonotype has more than one count but fewer than ten. This chain links TRBV6-1 with TRBJ2-1; 7 bases line up with TRBD2. Germline V gene data show CDR1 as MNHNS and CDR2 as SASEGT. Losses at the gene ends were 6 bases for V and 7 bases for J; bases not matched to a gene: 9. The CDR3 runs 14 residues. CDR3 in amino acids: CASRAGLFLNEQFF. The DNA for the CDR3 is TGTGCCAGCAGGGCGGGACTATTTTTGAATGAGCAGTTCTTC.

This clonotype was detected a few times. V and J are TRBV20-1 and TRBJ2-3; 7 bases line up with TRBD1. The V gene end was trimmed by 6 bases and the J gene end by 3 bases; junction bases not matched to a gene: 9. Per germline, CDR1 DFQATT and CDR2 SNEGSKA (reference sequence). CDR3 length: 14 residues. CDR3 coding DNA: TGCAGTGCCTGGGGACAGTTTCTGACAGATACGCAGTATTTT. Its protein is CSAWGQFLTDTQYF.

The chain carries TRBV5-5 and TRBJ2-3; D gene unclear. The V gene's germline CDR1 is SGHKS and CDR2 YYEKEE (reference sequence). This CDR3 contains 13 residues. V lost 4 bases and J lost 4, with 10 bases in between. The CDR3 sequence is CASSGMWSDTQYF. CDR3 DNA sequence: TGTGCCAGCAGCGGGATGTGGTCAGATACGCAGTATTTT.

The rearrangement links TRBV6-1 to TRBJ1-2, with TRBD1 matching 7 bases. CDR1 MNHNS and CDR2 SASEGT come from the germline V gene. Trimming removed 7 bases from V and 5 bases from J; junction bases left unmatched: 13. This CDR3 has 15 amino acids. CDR3 nucleotides: TGTGCCAGCATCCTGAACAGGGGTTCAATATATGGCTACACCTTC. It is translated as CASILNRGSIYGYTF.

J is TRBJ2-3 and V is TRBV4-1; D possibly corresponds to TRBD1 (5 bases). The V gene lost 0 bases and the J gene lost 2 bases, with 12 bases spanning the gap. Germline assignment: CDR1 MGHRA and CDR2 YSYEKL. The CDR3 spans 16 residues. Written as DNA, the CDR3 is TGCGCCAGCAGCCAAGATGCAGGGCGCTACACAGATACGCAGTATTTT. This gives the protein CASSQDAGRYTDTQYF.

The sample holds a few counts of this clonotype. V gene TRBV7-2 combines with J gene TRBJ2-5; 10 bases map to TRBD2. V was pared by 4 bases and J by 7 bases, with 3 bases of the junction left unmatched. CDR3 length: 13 residues. Germline V gene sequence: CDR1 SGHTA, CDR2 FQGNSA. The chain's CDR3 is CASSSSGGATQYF. Here the CDR3 DNA reads TGTGCCAGCAGCTCAAGCGGGGGGGCGACCCAGTACTTC.

A few counts support this clonotype. V is TRBV27 and J is TRBJ2-7; D possibly corresponds to TRBD1 (5 bases). The CDR3 contains 14 residues. V lost 5 bases, J lost 6 bases, and 17 bases lay in between. Germline-derived CDR1 and CDR2 are MNHEY and SMNVEV (reference sequence). DNA for the CDR3: TGTGCCAGCAGTAAAGGGGTTTTTCTGGCCGAGCAGTACTTC. This codes for CASSKGVFLAEQYF.

A remark on this clonotype: This may stem from a read error, because a much larger clone lies one nucleotide away. The chain uses TRBV20-1 and TRBJ2-7; 8 nucleotides line up with TRBD2. CDR1 is DFQATT and CDR2 is SNEGSKA in the germline V gene (reference sequence). V lost 1 base and J lost 5; bases outside the gene matches: 10. There are 15 residues in the CDR3. CDR3 amino acids: CSARGGSGRSHEQYF. The CDR3 nucleotides are TGCAGTGCTAGAGGGGGAAGCGGGAGAAGCCACGAGCAGTACTTC.

This clonotype turned up a few times. The chain uses TRBV6-5 and TRBJ1-6; perhaps TRBD1 as D (5 bases). There are 15 residues in the CDR3. CDR1 and CDR2 from the germline V gene are MNHEY and SVGAGI. V lost 2 bases, J lost 9 bases, and 14 bases lay in between. For the CDR3, the DNA is TGTGCCAGCAGTTACCAGGGACCCAATTTTTCACCCCTCCACTTT. Translation gives CASSYQGPNFSPLHF.

V is TRBV20-1 and J is TRBJ1-2; D is uncertain. Germline V gene sequence: CDR1 DFQATT, CDR2 SNEGSKA (reference sequence). The CDR3 consists of 10 residues. With 8 bases removed from V and 3 bases from J, the gap between germline ends came to 7 bases. The DNA for the CDR3 is TGCAGTCATACGGACTATGGCTACACCTTC. Encoded protein: CSHTDYGYTF.

This clonotype was seen only a few times. The chain employs TRBV4-3 and TRBJ1-2; 8 positions agree with TRBD1. V lost 6 bases and J lost 4; bases outside the gene matches: 13. The germline gives CDR1 LGHNA, CDR2 YSLEER. The CDR3 runs to 16 residues. CDR3 amino acids: CASRPGTGQDRYGYTF. The CDR3 DNA is TGCGCCAGCAGGCCCGGGACGGGACAGGATCGCTATGGCTACACCTTC.

This clonotype was seen only a few times. The J gene is TRBJ1-1, the V gene TRBV7-3, with a weak D call TRBD1 (6 bases). The germline gives CDR1 SGHTA, CDR2 FQGTGA. Deletions cut 6 bases from V and 4 bases from J, with 21 bases between. The CDR3 runs 16 residues. CDR3 DNA sequence: TGTGCCAGCAGGTCGAAGGGGCCGACAGGCATCACTGAAGCTTTCTTT. Translation gives CASRSKGPTGITEAFF. Based on the CDR3 plus reference TRBV7-3 and TRBJ1-1, the full variable domain is GAGVSQTPSNKVTEKGKYVELRCDPISGHTALYWYRQSLGQGPEFLIYFQGTGAADDSGLPNDRFFAVRPEGSVSTLKIQRTERGDSAVYLCASRSKGPTGITEAFFGQGTRLTVV.

This clonotype was observed a few times. This chain links TRBV2 with TRBJ1-4; TRBD1 matches 7 bases. Germline V lookup: CDR1 SNHLY, CDR2 FYNNEI. V lost 7 bases, J lost 7 bases, and 15 bases stayed unmatched. The CDR3 has 16 amino acids. CDR3 region: CASTRQGGGSVEKLFF. DNA of the CDR3: TGTGCCAGCACCAGACAGGGCGGGGGATCGGTTGAAAAACTGTTTTTT.

The CDR3 coding sequence is TGCAGTGCTGGGGTAGCGGGGAAGGGAGAGACCCAGTACTTC. This codes for CSAGVAGKGETQYF. V is TRBV20-1 and J is TRBJ2-5; 8 bases agree with TRBD2. The CDR3 extends over 14 amino acids. The germline CDR1 and CDR2 sequences are DFQATT and SNEGSKA (reference sequence). Trimming cost V 5 bases and J 4 bases; bases outside gene matches: 9.

This clonotype was counted between two and nine times. The chain carries TRBV6-2 or TRBV6-3 and TRBJ1-1, with D tentatively TRBD1 (5 bases). CDR3 size: 13 residues. V lost 6 bases, J lost 3 bases, and 11 bases lay in between. CDR1 is MNHEY and CDR2 is SVGEGT in the germline V gene. Here the CDR3 DNA reads TGTGCCAGCAGGTACAGGCGGGACACTGAAGCTTTCTTT. Translation: CASRYRRDTEAFF.

The CDR3 nucleotides read TGCGCCAGCAGCCAATCAGAAACAGGGACCTACGAGCAGTACTTC. This translates into CASSQSETGTYEQYF. The chain employs TRBV4-3 and TRBJ2-7; tentatively, D is TRBD1 (6 bases). This CDR3 comprises 15 residues. Trimming cost V 2 bases and J 2 bases, with 13 bases left between them. Looked up from germline, CDR1 is LGHNA and CDR2 is YSLEER.

This sequence joins TRBV7-2 and TRBJ2-1; no clear D. V lost 1 base to trimming and J lost 13 bases, with 11 bases between them. Germline V gene lookup returns CDR1 SGHTA and CDR2 FQGNSA. The CDR3 is 12 amino acids. CDR3 protein: CASSLDSGRQFF. Written as DNA, the CDR3 is TGTGCCAGCAGCTTAGACTCGGGCCGACAGTTCTTC.

The chain joins TRBV12-3 or TRBV12-4 to TRBJ2-3; 11 nucleotides align to TRBD2. This CDR3 has 17 residues. V was clipped by 5 bases and J by 3 bases; unmatched bases: 10. CDR3 in DNA: TGTGCCAGCAGTACGGGACTAGCGGTAGGGGGGACAGATACGCAGTATTTT. Protein: CASSTGLAVGGTDTQYF.

The rearrangement links TRBV11-2 to TRBJ2-1; 9 bases agree with TRBD1. Looked up from germline, CDR1 is SGHAT and CDR2 is FQNNGV. V shed 5 bases and J 7 bases; nucleotides not matched to a gene: 3. The CDR3 runs to 13 residues. CDR3 sequence: CASSPTGGNEQFF. CDR3 DNA sequence: TGTGCCAGCAGCCCGACAGGGGGGAATGAGCAGTTCTTC. The full variable domain, rest sourced from reference TRBV11-2 and TRBJ2-1, is EAGVAQSPRYKIIEKRQSVAFWCNPISGHATLYWYQQILGQGPKLLIQFQNNGVVDDSQLPKDRFSAERLKGVDSTLKIQPAKLEDSAVYLCASSPTGGNEQFFGPGTRLTVL.